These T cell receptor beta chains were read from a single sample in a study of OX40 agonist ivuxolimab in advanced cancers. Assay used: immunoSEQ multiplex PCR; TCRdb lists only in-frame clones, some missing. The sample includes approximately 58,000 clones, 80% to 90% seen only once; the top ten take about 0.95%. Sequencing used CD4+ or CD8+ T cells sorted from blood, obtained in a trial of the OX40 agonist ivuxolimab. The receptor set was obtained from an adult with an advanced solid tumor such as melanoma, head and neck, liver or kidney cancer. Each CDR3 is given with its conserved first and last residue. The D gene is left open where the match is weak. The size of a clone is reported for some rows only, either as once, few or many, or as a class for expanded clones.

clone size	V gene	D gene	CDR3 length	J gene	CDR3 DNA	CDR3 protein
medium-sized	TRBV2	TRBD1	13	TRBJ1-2	TGTGCCAGACGACAGGGTAGTGTTCGTGGCTACACCTTC	CARRQGSVRGYTF
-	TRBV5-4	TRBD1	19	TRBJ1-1	TGTGCCAGCAGCGGTGGACAGGGGGCGCGAGTTTATCGGAACACTGAAGCTTTCTTT	CASSGGQGARVYRNTEAFF
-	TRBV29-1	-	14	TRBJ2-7	TGCAGCGTTGCTCTACGGGGCGGGTCCTACGAGCAGTACTTC	CSVALRGGSYEQYF
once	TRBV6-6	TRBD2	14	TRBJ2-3	TGTGCCAGCGAGGCTAGCGGTGCCACAGATACGCAGTATTTT	CASEASGATDTQYF
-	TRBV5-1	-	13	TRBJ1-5	TGCGCCAGCAGCTTGGAAGGCGGGCAGCCCCAGCATTTT	CASSLEGGQPQHF
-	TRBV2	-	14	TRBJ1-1	TGTGCCAGCAGTTTAGGAGGCCCGAACACTGAAGCTTTCTTT	CASSLGGPNTEAFF
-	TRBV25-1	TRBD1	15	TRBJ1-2	TGTGCCAGCAGTGAATATTGGGCAGGGGGCCATGGCTACACCTTC	CASSEYWAGGHGYTF
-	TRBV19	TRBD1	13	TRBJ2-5	TGTGCCAGTAGTACAAGGGGGCGGGAGACCCAGTACTTC	CASSTRGRETQYF
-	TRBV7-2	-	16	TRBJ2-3	TGTGCCAGCAAACGAAGGGGGGGACCTAGCACAGATACGCAGTATTTT	CASKRRGGPSTDTQYF
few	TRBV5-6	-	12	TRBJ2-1	TGTGCCAGCAGCTTGGATAGATCTGAGCAGTTCTTC	CASSLDRSEQFF
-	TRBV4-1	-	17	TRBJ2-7	TGCGCCAGCAGCCCTAGGGGCGTAAGGACAAGCTCCTACGAGCAGTACTTC	CASSPRGVRTSSYEQYF
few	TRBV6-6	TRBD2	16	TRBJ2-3	TGTGCCAGCAGTAAGGCGGGAGCTCGAAACACAGATACGCAGTATTTT	CASSKAGARNTDTQYF
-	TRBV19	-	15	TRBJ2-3	TGTGCCAGTAGTATATCCGGGGGTCTCGGGAATACGCAGTATTTT	CASSISGGLGNTQYF